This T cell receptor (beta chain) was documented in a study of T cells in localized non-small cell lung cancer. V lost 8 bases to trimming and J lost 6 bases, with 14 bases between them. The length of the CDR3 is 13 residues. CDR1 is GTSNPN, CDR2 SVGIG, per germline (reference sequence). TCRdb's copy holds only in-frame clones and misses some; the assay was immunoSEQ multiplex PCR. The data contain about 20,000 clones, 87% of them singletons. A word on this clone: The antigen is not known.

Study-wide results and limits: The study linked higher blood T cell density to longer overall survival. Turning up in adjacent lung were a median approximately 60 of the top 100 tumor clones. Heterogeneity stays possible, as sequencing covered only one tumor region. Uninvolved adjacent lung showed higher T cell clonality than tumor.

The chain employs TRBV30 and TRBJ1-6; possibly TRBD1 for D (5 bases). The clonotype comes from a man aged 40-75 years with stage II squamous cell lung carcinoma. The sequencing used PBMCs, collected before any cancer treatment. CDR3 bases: TGTGCCGGACAATCCGACAGTAATTCACCCCTCCACTTT. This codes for CAGQSDSNSPLHF.